Sequencing of this TCR beta chain was carried out in a study of cytomegalovirus exposure and HLA in healthy donors. 60 Vbeta and 13 Jbeta primers were used in PCR. Measured with immunoSEQ multiplex PCR; TCRdb has only the in-frame clones, and not every one. The data contain around 150,000 clones, 72% of them seen just once; the ten biggest clones take up approximately 2%. This CDR3 spans 16 amino acids. The germline V gene encodes CDR1 SGHDT and CDR2 YYEEEE. V lost 2 bases and J lost 0, with 11 bases in between. The sequence was collected from a man aged 35-49 years in good health and CMV-seronegative. What was sequenced was PBMCs. The chain uses TRBV5-6 and TRBJ2-2; no definite D call. The CDR3 nucleotides are TGTGCCAGCAGCTTTAGATATCTCGCGAACACCGGGGAGCTGTTTTTT. Protein sequence: CASSFRYLANTGELFF.